The T cell receptor beta chain described here comes from a study of human T cells and chemical hapten exposure. Study background: Largely, small differences in pooled library volume made per-sample TCR yields vary.

Germline V gene sequence: CDR1 MNHEY, CDR2 SVGAGI. CDR3 length: 13 residues. V lost 0 bases to trimming and J lost 2 bases, with 4 bases between them. Time point specified: healthy volunteer bleed at 6 weeks. Whole blood that had not been fractionated was the source of extracted total RNA. This clonotype has only a few counts. The library tagged individual cDNA molecules with unique molecular identifiers. TCRdb reanalysed the RACE reads using MiXCR and keeps one entry per CDR3 protein. Of around 70,000 distinct CDR3 sequences in the sample, approximately 6.1% are singletons; the top ten hold 3.4%. The clonotype was recovered from a female donor in good health. Some clones in this sample may be carry-over from other donors' samples. The specimen was whole blood. The chain uses TRBV6-5 and TRBJ2-5, with D hard to call. The CDR3 loop reads CASSYSQQETQYF. Written as DNA, the CDR3 is TGTGCCAGCAGTTACTCGCAGCAAGAGACCCAGTACTTC.